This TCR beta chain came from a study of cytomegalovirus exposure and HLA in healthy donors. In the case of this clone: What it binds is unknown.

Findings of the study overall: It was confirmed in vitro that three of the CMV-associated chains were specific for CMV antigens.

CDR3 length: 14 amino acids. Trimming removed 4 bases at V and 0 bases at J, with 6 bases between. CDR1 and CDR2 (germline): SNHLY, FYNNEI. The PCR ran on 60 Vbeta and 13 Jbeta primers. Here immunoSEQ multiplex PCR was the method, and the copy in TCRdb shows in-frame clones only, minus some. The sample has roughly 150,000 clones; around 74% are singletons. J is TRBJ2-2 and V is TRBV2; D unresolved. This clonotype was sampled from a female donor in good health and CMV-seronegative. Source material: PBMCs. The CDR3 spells CASSVVTNTGELFF. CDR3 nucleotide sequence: TGTGCCAGCAGTGTTGTTACGAACACCGGGGAGCTGTTTTTT.